These T cell receptor beta chains were read from a single sample in a study of shared clonotypes between healthy human individuals. Produced via immunoSEQ multiplex PCR; TCRdb's table is partial and in-frame only. The sample yields some 2 million clones, less than 95% seen once. The specimen was naive CD8+ T cells sorted from blood. These receptors all stem from a man aged 18 to 30 in good health. The CDR3 runs from the conserved cysteine through the conserved F or W. Each record gives: V gene, D gene, clone size, J gene, CDR3 length, CDR3 DNA, CDR3 protein. D genes are given only for firm matches. For some rows the clone size is stated as once, few or many, or as a class when expanded; others skip it.

v_call: TRBV7-9; d_call: TRBD1; clone_size: NA; j_call: TRBJ1-2; cdr3_length: 14; cdr3_nt: TGTGCCAGCAGCTTGGGGACAGGGGGCGGTGGCTACACCTTC; cdr3_aa: CASSLGTGGGGYTF
v_call: TRBV10-3; d_call: TRBD1; clone_size: NA; j_call: TRBJ2-4; cdr3_length: 15; cdr3_nt: TGTGCCATCAGTGTTGGAGACAGGGCCAATGACATTCAGTACTTC; cdr3_aa: CAISVGDRANDIQYF
v_call: TRBV5-1; d_call: NA; clone_size: NA; j_call: TRBJ2-7; cdr3_length: 14; cdr3_nt: TGCGCCAGCAGCTCGGGACGGCTGTCCTACGAGCAGTACTTC; cdr3_aa: CASSSGRLSYEQYF
v_call: TRBV27; d_call: NA; clone_size: NA; j_call: TRBJ2-7; cdr3_length: 14; cdr3_nt: TGTGCCAGCAACGTAAGGGGCCCATCCTACGAGCAGTACTTC; cdr3_aa: CASNVRGPSYEQYF
v_call: TRBV27; d_call: TRBD1; clone_size: NA; j_call: TRBJ1-1; cdr3_length: 16; cdr3_nt: TGTGCCAGCGCCCTGGGAACAGGGGGTACGGGCACTGAAGCTTTCTTT; cdr3_aa: CASALGTGGTGTEAFF
v_call: TRBV4-3; d_call: TRBD1; clone_size: NA; j_call: TRBJ1-2; cdr3_length: 14; cdr3_nt: TGCGCCAGCAGGGACAGGGAAAAAAACTTTGGCTACACCTTC; cdr3_aa: CASRDREKNFGYTF
v_call: TRBV15; d_call: NA; clone_size: NA; j_call: TRBJ1-2; cdr3_length: 16; cdr3_nt: TGTGCCACCAGCGTACCACCAGGGAACGAAGGCTATGGCTACACCTTC; cdr3_aa: CATSVPPGNEGYGYTF
v_call: TRBV4-1; d_call: TRBD2; clone_size: NA; j_call: TRBJ2-2; cdr3_length: 16; cdr3_nt: TGCGCCAGCAACGGGGGAGGGGACCCGAACACCGGGGAGCTGTTTTTT; cdr3_aa: CASNGGGDPNTGELFF
v_call: TRBV13; d_call: TRBD2; clone_size: NA; j_call: TRBJ2-5; cdr3_length: 16; cdr3_nt: TGTGCCAGCAGCCCCGCCTCTAGCGGGGGGATGGAGACCCAGTACTTC; cdr3_aa: CASSPASSGGMETQYF
v_call: TRBV5-1; d_call: NA; clone_size: NA; j_call: TRBJ2-7; cdr3_length: 13; cdr3_nt: TGCGCCAGCAGCTTGGAATCGGACTACGAGCAGTACTTC; cdr3_aa: CASSLESDYEQYF
v_call: TRBV5-5; d_call: NA; clone_size: NA; j_call: TRBJ1-3; cdr3_length: 15; cdr3_nt: TGTGCCAGCAGCTTGGACAGGGATACCGGAAACACCATATATTTT; cdr3_aa: CASSLDRDTGNTIYF
v_call: TRBV11-2; d_call: NA; clone_size: NA; j_call: TRBJ1-6; cdr3_length: 15; cdr3_nt: TGTGCCAGCAGCTTAGCCGTTGGGTCCTATTCACCCCTCCACTTT; cdr3_aa: CASSLAVGSYSPLHF
v_call: TRBV4-1; d_call: TRBD1; clone_size: NA; j_call: TRBJ2-7; cdr3_length: 16; cdr3_nt: TGCGCCAGCAGCCAAACCGGGACAGGGGTAAGCTACGAGCAGTACTTC; cdr3_aa: CASSQTGTGVSYEQYF
v_call: TRBV5-4; d_call: TRBD2; clone_size: NA; j_call: TRBJ2-1; cdr3_length: 15; cdr3_nt: TGTGCCAGCAGTTTGGAAGCGGGGGCCTACAATGAGCAGTTCTTC; cdr3_aa: CASSLEAGAYNEQFF
v_call: TRBV5-4; d_call: NA; clone_size: NA; j_call: TRBJ2-7; cdr3_length: 12; cdr3_nt: TGTGCCAGCAGCTTGGTGGGAGGCGAGCAGTACTTC; cdr3_aa: CASSLVGGEQYF
v_call: TRBV7-2; d_call: NA; clone_size: NA; j_call: TRBJ1-1; cdr3_length: 14; cdr3_nt: TGTGCCAGCAGCTTTGGCGGGGGGAACACTGAAGCTTTCTTT; cdr3_aa: CASSFGGGNTEAFF
v_call: TRBV6-6; d_call: NA; clone_size: NA; j_call: TRBJ2-7; cdr3_length: 13; cdr3_nt: TGTGCCAGCAGCGCTACTACACCCTACGAGCAGTACTTC; cdr3_aa: CASSATTPYEQYF
v_call: TRBV9; d_call: TRBD1; clone_size: NA; j_call: TRBJ1-4; cdr3_length: 12; cdr3_nt: TGTGCCAGCAGCGCAGGGGGTGAAAAACTGTTTTTT; cdr3_aa: CASSAGGEKLFF
v_call: TRBV10-3; d_call: NA; clone_size: once; j_call: TRBJ2-3; cdr3_length: 15; cdr3_nt: TGTGCCATCCGACCCCAGGCAGCTAGCACAGATACGCAGTATTTT; cdr3_aa: CAIRPQAASTDTQYF
v_call: TRBV5-6; d_call: NA; clone_size: NA; j_call: TRBJ2-7; cdr3_length: 12; cdr3_nt: TGTGCCAGCAGCTTGGTGACCTACGAGCAGTACTTC; cdr3_aa: CASSLVTYEQYF
v_call: TRBV5-6; d_call: NA; clone_size: once; j_call: TRBJ2-7; cdr3_length: 14; cdr3_nt: TGTGCCAGCAGCTTGGCAAGGGTGTACTACGAGCAGTACTTC; cdr3_aa: CASSLARVYYEQYF
v_call: TRBV29-1; d_call: TRBD1; clone_size: NA; j_call: TRBJ1-3; cdr3_length: 17; cdr3_nt: TGCAGCGTTGAAGAAGGCGTCGGAGGGGGCTCCGGAAACACCATATATTTT; cdr3_aa: CSVEEGVGGGSGNTIYF
v_call: TRBV7-8; d_call: NA; clone_size: once; j_call: TRBJ1-2; cdr3_length: 14; cdr3_nt: TGTGCCAGCAGCTTGACAAGAAGCGTCTATGGCTACACCTTC; cdr3_aa: CASSLTRSVYGYTF
v_call: TRBV28; d_call: NA; clone_size: NA; j_call: TRBJ2-4; cdr3_length: 15; cdr3_nt: TGTGCCAGCGCCCCAGGGGCCATATTAGAAAACATTCAGTACTTC; cdr3_aa: CASAPGAILENIQYF
v_call: TRBV5-1; d_call: NA; clone_size: NA; j_call: TRBJ1-2; cdr3_length: 12; cdr3_nt: TGCGCCAGCAGTCCCGACGGACGTGGCTACACCTTC; cdr3_aa: CASSPDGRGYTF
v_call: TRBV9; d_call: NA; clone_size: NA; j_call: TRBJ2-7; cdr3_length: 14; cdr3_nt: TGTGCCAGCAGCGTAGGTCCAGGGGCCTACGAGCAGTACTTC; cdr3_aa: CASSVGPGAYEQYF
v_call: TRBV2; d_call: TRBD2; clone_size: NA; j_call: TRBJ2-1; cdr3_length: 15; cdr3_nt: TGTGCCAGCAGGGCCGGACTAGCCGCGTACAATGAGCAGTTCTTC; cdr3_aa: CASRAGLAAYNEQFF
v_call: TRBV2; d_call: NA; clone_size: few; j_call: TRBJ2-7; cdr3_length: 13; cdr3_nt: TGTGCCAGCAGATGGGGCGCTAGCGACGAGCAGTACTTC; cdr3_aa: CASRWGASDEQYF
v_call: TRBV7-2; d_call: TRBD2; clone_size: NA; j_call: TRBJ2-3; cdr3_length: 13; cdr3_nt: TGTGCCAGCAGCCAGGGACTAGTGGATACGCAGTATTTT; cdr3_aa: CASSQGLVDTQYF
v_call: TRBV6-1; d_call: NA; clone_size: NA; j_call: TRBJ2-7; cdr3_length: 14; cdr3_nt: TGTGCCAGCAGTGAAAGGGGGACTACCTACGAGCAGTACTTC; cdr3_aa: CASSERGTTYEQYF
v_call: TRBV28; d_call: TRBD1; clone_size: NA; j_call: TRBJ2-3; cdr3_length: 14; cdr3_nt: TGTGCCAGCAGCCGTACAGGGGTCACAGATACGCAGTATTTT; cdr3_aa: CASSRTGVTDTQYF
v_call: TRBV27; d_call: NA; clone_size: NA; j_call: TRBJ2-1; cdr3_length: 13; cdr3_nt: TGTGCCAGCAGTTTTGGGGGATGGGAGGAGCAGTTCTTC; cdr3_aa: CASSFGGWEEQFF
v_call: TRBV11-2; d_call: NA; clone_size: NA; j_call: TRBJ1-1; cdr3_length: 15; cdr3_nt: TGTGCCAGCAGCTTAGGGAGCAGGGGGAACACTGAAGCTTTCTTT; cdr3_aa: CASSLGSRGNTEAFF
v_call: TRBV4-1; d_call: NA; clone_size: NA; j_call: TRBJ2-7; cdr3_length: 15; cdr3_nt: TGCGCCAGCAGCCAAGGGAGCGCCAGCTCCTACGAGCAGTACTTC; cdr3_aa: CASSQGSASSYEQYF
v_call: TRBV27; d_call: TRBD1; clone_size: NA; j_call: TRBJ2-7; cdr3_length: 16; cdr3_nt: TGTGCCAGCAGTTTCGGACAGGGGGCAATGTCCTACGAGCAGTACTTC; cdr3_aa: CASSFGQGAMSYEQYF
v_call: TRBV6-1; d_call: NA; clone_size: NA; j_call: TRBJ2-1; cdr3_length: 14; cdr3_nt: TGTGCCAGCAGTGTATACAGGGGGGGAGATGAGCAGTTCTTC; cdr3_aa: CASSVYRGGDEQFF
v_call: TRBV29-1; d_call: NA; clone_size: once; j_call: TRBJ2-2; cdr3_length: 13; cdr3_nt: TGCAGCGTTAAAGGCTATAACACCGGGGAGCTGTTTTTT; cdr3_aa: CSVKGYNTGELFF
v_call: TRBV30; d_call: NA; clone_size: NA; j_call: TRBJ1-5; cdr3_length: 12; cdr3_nt: TGTGCCTGGAGTGGGGAGAATCAGCCCCAGCATTTT; cdr3_aa: CAWSGENQPQHF
v_call: TRBV9; d_call: TRBD2; clone_size: few; j_call: TRBJ2-3; cdr3_length: 15; cdr3_nt: TGTGCCAGCAGCGTGTGGACTAGCGGCACAGATACGCAGTATTTT; cdr3_aa: CASSVWTSGTDTQYF
v_call: TRBV6-1; d_call: NA; clone_size: NA; j_call: TRBJ2-7; cdr3_length: 13; cdr3_nt: TGTGCCAGCAGTATATTAGGGGAATACGAGCAGTACTTC; cdr3_aa: CASSILGEYEQYF
v_call: TRBV6-6; d_call: TRBD1; clone_size: NA; j_call: TRBJ2-7; cdr3_length: 14; cdr3_nt: TGTGCCAGCAGTTTGGGACAGGGAAACTACGAGCAGTACTTC; cdr3_aa: CASSLGQGNYEQYF
v_call: TRBV4-3; d_call: TRBD1; clone_size: NA; j_call: TRBJ1-2; cdr3_length: 13; cdr3_nt: TGCGCCAGCAGCCAAACGACAGGGAGGGGCTACACCTTC; cdr3_aa: CASSQTTGRGYTF
v_call: TRBV15; d_call: NA; clone_size: NA; j_call: TRBJ1-2; cdr3_length: 13; cdr3_nt: TGTGCCACCACCCTAAATCCGGACTATGGCTACACCTTC; cdr3_aa: CATTLNPDYGYTF
v_call: TRBV5-6; d_call: TRBD1; clone_size: NA; j_call: TRBJ1-2; cdr3_length: 14; cdr3_nt: TGTGCCAGCAGCTGGGACAGGGTTAACTATGGCTACACCTTC; cdr3_aa: CASSWDRVNYGYTF
v_call: TRBV4-3; d_call: NA; clone_size: NA; j_call: TRBJ1-6; cdr3_length: 19; cdr3_nt: TGCGCCAGCAGCCAAGATGCAGGCAGCCGTTACTCCTATAATTCACCCCTCCACTTT; cdr3_aa: CASSQDAGSRYSYNSPLHF
v_call: TRBV6-5; d_call: TRBD2; clone_size: once; j_call: TRBJ2-1; cdr3_length: 13; cdr3_nt: TGTGCCAGCGGTGGGACTAGCGGGGAGTTCAAGTTCTTC; cdr3_aa: CASGGTSGEFKFF
v_call: TRBV9; d_call: NA; clone_size: NA; j_call: TRBJ1-1; cdr3_length: 14; cdr3_nt: TGTGCCAGCAGCGTAGTGGGGGGAGGCACTGAAGCTTTCTTT; cdr3_aa: CASSVVGGGTEAFF
v_call: TRBV6-1; d_call: TRBD1; clone_size: NA; j_call: TRBJ1-2; cdr3_length: 14; cdr3_nt: TGTGCCAGCATTAGTGGGCCAGGGGGATTTGGCTACACCTTC; cdr3_aa: CASISGPGGFGYTF
v_call: TRBV5-4; d_call: TRBD1; clone_size: NA; j_call: TRBJ1-5; cdr3_length: 17; cdr3_nt: TGTGCCAGCAGCTCTCTAGAGGGGGCGATCCCATTACAGCCCCAGCATTTT; cdr3_aa: CASSSLEGAIPLQPQHF
v_call: TRBV27; d_call: NA; clone_size: NA; j_call: TRBJ2-5; cdr3_length: 13; cdr3_nt: TGTGCCAGTGCATTATCGGGGGTCGAGACCCAGTACTTC; cdr3_aa: CASALSGVETQYF
v_call: TRBV2; d_call: NA; clone_size: NA; j_call: TRBJ2-7; cdr3_length: 11; cdr3_nt: TGTGCCGTAGGTGAGGGTGACGAGCAGTACTTC; cdr3_aa: CAVGEGDEQYF
v_call: TRBV2; d_call: NA; clone_size: NA; j_call: TRBJ2-1; cdr3_length: 12; cdr3_nt: TGTGCCAGCAGTATGGGCTACAATGAGCAGTTCTTC; cdr3_aa: CASSMGYNEQFF
v_call: TRBV5-4; d_call: NA; clone_size: once; j_call: TRBJ2-1; cdr3_length: 12; cdr3_nt: TGTGCCAGCAGCTTGGTTTCGAATGAGCAGTTCTTC; cdr3_aa: CASSLVSNEQFF
v_call: TRBV7-9; d_call: TRBD2; clone_size: NA; j_call: TRBJ2-5; cdr3_length: 15; cdr3_nt: TGTGCCAGCAGCGATACACTAGCGGGCCAAGAGACCCAGTACTTC; cdr3_aa: CASSDTLAGQETQYF
v_call: TRBV6-5; d_call: NA; clone_size: NA; j_call: TRBJ2-1; cdr3_length: 15; cdr3_nt: TGTGCCAGCAGTTACGAGACCAACTCCTACAATGAGCAGTTCTTC; cdr3_aa: CASSYETNSYNEQFF
v_call: TRBV7-9; d_call: TRBD1; clone_size: NA; j_call: TRBJ2-1; cdr3_length: 17; cdr3_nt: TGTGCCAGCAGCTTAGTCCAGGACAGGGGATTTTTCAATGAGCAGTTCTTC; cdr3_aa: CASSLVQDRGFFNEQFF
v_call: TRBV4-1; d_call: TRBD2; clone_size: NA; j_call: TRBJ2-2; cdr3_length: 15; cdr3_nt: TGCGCCAGCAGCCCCCGTTTAGCGGGCCCCGGGGAGCTGTTTTTT; cdr3_aa: CASSPRLAGPGELFF